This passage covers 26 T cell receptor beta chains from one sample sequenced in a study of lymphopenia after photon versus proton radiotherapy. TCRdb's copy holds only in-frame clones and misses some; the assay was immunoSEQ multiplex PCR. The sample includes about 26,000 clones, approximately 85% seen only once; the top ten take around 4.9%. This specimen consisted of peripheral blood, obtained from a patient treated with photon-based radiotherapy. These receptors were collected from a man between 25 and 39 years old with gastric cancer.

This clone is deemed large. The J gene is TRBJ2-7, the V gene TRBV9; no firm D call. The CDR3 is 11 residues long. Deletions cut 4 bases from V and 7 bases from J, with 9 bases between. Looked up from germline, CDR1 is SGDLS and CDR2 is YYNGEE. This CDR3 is CASSSPEEQYF. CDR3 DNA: TGTGCCAGCAGCTCCCCAGAGGAGCAGTACTTC.

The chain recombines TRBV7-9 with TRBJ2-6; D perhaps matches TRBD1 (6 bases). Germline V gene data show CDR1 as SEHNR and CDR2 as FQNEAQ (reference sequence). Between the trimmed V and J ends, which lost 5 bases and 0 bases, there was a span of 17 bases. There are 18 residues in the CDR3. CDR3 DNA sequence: TGTGCCAGCAGCCTACGACAGGCCCCTCACTCTGGGGCCAACGTCCTGACTTTC. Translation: CASSLRQAPHSGANVLTF.

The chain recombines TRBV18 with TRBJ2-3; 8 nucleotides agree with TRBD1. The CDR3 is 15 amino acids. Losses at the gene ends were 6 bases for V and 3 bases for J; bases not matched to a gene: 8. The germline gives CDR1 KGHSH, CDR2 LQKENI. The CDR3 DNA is TGTGCCAGCTCTCTGGGACAGGTTGAGACAGATACGCAGTATTTT. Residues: CASSLGQVETDTQYF.

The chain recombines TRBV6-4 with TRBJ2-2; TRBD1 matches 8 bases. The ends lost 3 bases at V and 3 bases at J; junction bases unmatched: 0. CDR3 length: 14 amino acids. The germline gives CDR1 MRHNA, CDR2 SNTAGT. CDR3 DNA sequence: TGTGCCAGCAGTGAACAGGGGGACACCGGGGAGCTGTTTTTT. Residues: CASSEQGDTGELFF.

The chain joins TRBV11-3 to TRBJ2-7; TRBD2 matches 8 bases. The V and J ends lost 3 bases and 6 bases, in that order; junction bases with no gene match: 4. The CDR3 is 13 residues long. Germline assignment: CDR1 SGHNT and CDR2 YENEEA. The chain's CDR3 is CASSFYREGEQYF. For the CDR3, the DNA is TGTGCCAGCAGCTTCTATCGGGAGGGCGAGCAGTACTTC.

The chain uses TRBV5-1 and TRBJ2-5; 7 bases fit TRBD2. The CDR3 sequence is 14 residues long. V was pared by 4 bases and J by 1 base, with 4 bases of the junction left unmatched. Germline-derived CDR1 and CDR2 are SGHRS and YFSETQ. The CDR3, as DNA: TGCGCCAGCAGCCTCGGGACTACCCAAGAGACCCAGTACTTC. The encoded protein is CASSLGTTQETQYF.

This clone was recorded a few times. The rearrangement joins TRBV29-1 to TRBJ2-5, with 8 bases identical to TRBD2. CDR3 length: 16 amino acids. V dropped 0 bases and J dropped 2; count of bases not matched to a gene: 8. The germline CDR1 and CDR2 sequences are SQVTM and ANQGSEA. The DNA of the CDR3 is TGCAGCGTTGAAGAGGGGGCGGGAGGATCACAAGAGACCCAGTACTTC. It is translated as CSVEEGAGGSQETQYF.

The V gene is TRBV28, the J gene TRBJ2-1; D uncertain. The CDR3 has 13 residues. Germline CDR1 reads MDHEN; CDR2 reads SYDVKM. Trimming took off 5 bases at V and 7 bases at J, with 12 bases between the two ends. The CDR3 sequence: CASSQNNANEQFF. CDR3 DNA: TGTGCCAGCAGTCAGAATAATGCGAATGAGCAGTTCTTC.

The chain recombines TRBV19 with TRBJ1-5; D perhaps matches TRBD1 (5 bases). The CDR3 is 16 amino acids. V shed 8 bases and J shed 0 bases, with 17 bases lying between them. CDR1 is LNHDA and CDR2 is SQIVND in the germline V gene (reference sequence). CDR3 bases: TGTGCCAGTGCCAGGGACCACACATTTAGCAATCAGCCCCAGCATTTT. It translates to CASARDHTFSNQPQHF.

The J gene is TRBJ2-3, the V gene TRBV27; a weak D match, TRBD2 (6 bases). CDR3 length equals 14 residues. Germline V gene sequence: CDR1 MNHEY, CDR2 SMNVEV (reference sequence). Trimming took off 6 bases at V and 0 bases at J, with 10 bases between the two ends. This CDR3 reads CASSLAASTDTQYF. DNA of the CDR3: TGTGCCAGCAGCTTAGCGGCCAGCACAGATACGCAGTATTTT.

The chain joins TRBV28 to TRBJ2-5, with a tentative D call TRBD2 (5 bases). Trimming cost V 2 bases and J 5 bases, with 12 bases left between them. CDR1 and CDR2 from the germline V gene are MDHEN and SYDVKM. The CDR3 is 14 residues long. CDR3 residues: CASSLIGLGETQYF. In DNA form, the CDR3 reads TGTGCCAGCAGTTTAATAGGACTGGGGGAGACCCAGTACTTC.

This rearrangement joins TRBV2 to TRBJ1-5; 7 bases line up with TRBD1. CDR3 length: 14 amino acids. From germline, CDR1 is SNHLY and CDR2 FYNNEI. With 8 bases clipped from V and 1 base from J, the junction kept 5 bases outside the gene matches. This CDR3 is CASGRGMSNQPQHF. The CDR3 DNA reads TGTGCCAGCGGCAGGGGGATGAGCAATCAGCCCCAGCATTTT.

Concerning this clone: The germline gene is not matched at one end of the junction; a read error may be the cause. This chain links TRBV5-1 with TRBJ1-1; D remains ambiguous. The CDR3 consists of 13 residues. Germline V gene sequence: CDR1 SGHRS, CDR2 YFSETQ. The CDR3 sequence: CASSLDSDTEAFF. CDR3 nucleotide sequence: TGCGCCAGCAGCTTGGATAGCGACACCGAAGCTTTCTTT. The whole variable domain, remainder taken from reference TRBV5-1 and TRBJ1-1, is KAGVTQTPRYLIKTRGQQVTLSCSPISGHRSVSWYQQTPGQGLQFLFEYFSETQRNKGNFPGRFSGRQFSNSRSEMNVSTLELGDSALYLCASSLDSDTEAFFGQGTRLTVV.

The CDR3 sequence: CASSSGQITEAFF. CDR3 bases: TGCGCCAGCAGCTCGGGACAGATCACTGAAGCTTTCTTT. The rearrangement links TRBV5-1 to TRBJ1-1; 7 bases agree with TRBD1. Looked up from germline, CDR1 is SGHRS and CDR2 is YFSETQ. The CDR3 length is 13 residues. J was trimmed by 4 bases and V by 3 bases; bases with no gene match: 3.

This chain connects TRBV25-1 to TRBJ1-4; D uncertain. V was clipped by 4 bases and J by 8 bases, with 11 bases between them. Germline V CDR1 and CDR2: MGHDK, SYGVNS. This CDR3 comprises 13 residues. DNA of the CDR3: TGTGCCAGCAGTGGTCAGTTCGGGGAAAAACTGTTTTTT. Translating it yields CASSGQFGEKLFF.

CDR3 in amino acids: CASGLPDRGPQHF. The CDR3 DNA reads as TGTGCTAGTGGTTTGCCGGACAGGGGTCCCCAGCATTTT. The chain employs TRBV12-5 and TRBJ1-5, with 9 positions matching TRBD1. Losses at the gene ends were 2 bases for V and 10 bases for J; bases not matched to a gene: 3. The CDR3 totals 13 residues. Looked up from germline, CDR1 is LGHNT and CDR2 is FRNRAP.

CDR3 in amino acids: CASSLSETANEQFF. CDR3 sequence (DNA): TGTGCCAGCAGCTTATCTGAGACGGCGAATGAGCAGTTCTTC. This rearrangement joins TRBV7-3 to TRBJ2-1; D unclear. This CDR3 is built from 14 residues. V lost 2 bases, J lost 7 bases, and 12 bases lay in between. In germline, CDR1 is SGHTA, CDR2 FQGTGA.

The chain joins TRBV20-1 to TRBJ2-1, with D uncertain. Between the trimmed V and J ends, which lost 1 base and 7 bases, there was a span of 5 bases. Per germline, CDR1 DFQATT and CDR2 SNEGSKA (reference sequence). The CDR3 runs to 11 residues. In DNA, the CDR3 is TGCAGTGCTAGAGGAATAAATGAGCAGTTCTTC. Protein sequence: CSARGINEQFF.

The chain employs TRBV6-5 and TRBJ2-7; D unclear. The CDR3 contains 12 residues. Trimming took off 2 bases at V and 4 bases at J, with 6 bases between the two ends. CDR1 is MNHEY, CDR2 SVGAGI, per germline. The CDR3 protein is CASSYGRYEQYF. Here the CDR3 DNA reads TGTGCCAGCAGTTACGGGCGGTACGAGCAGTACTTC.

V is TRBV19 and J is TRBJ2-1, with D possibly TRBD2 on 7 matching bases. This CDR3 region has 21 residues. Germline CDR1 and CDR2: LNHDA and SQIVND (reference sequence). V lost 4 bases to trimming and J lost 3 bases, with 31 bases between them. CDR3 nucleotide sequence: TGTGCCAGTAGTAACGATTTCAGGGGTACGAGCGGGATAAGTCTCTACAATGAGCAGTTCTTC. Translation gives CASSNDFRGTSGISLYNEQFF.

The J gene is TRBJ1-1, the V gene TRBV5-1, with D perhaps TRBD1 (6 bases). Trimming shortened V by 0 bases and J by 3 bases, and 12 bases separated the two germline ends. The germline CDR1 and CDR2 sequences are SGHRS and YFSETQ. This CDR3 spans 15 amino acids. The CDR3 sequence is CASSLGVGGDTEAFF. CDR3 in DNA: TGCGCCAGCAGCTTGGGGGTTGGGGGCGACACTGAAGCTTTCTTT.

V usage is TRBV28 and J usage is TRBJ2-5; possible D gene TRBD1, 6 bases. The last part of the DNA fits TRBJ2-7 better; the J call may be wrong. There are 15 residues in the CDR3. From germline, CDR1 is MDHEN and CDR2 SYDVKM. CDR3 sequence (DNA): TGTGCCAGCAGACCAAGACAGGACCTGACCTACGAGCAGTACTTC. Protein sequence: CASRPRQDLTYEQYF.

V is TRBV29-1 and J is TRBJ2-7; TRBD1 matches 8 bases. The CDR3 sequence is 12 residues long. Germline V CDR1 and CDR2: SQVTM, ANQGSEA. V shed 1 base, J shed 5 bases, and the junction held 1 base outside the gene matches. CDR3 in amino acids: CSVEGGQDEQYF. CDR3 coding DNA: TGCAGCGTTGAAGGGGGACAGGACGAGCAGTACTTC.

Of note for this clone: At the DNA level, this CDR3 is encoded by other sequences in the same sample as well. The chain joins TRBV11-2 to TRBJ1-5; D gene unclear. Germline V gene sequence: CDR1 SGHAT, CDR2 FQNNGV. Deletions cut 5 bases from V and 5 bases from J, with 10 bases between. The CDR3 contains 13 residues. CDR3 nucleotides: TGTGCCAGCAGCCCGCTTCCTGATCAGCCCCAGCATTTT. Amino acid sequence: CASSPLPDQPQHF.

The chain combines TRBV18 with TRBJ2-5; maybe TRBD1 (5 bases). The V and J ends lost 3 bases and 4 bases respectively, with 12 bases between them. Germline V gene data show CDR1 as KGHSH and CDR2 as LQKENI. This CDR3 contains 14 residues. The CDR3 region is CASSPKIRGETQYF. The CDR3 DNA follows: TGTGCCAGCTCACCTAAGATTAGGGGAGAGACCCAGTACTTC.

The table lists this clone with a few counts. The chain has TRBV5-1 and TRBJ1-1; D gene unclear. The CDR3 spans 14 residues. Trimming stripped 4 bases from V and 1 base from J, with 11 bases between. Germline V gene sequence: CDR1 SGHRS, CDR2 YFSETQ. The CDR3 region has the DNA TGCGCCAGCAGCGCTGTTTACAGGAACACTGAAGCTTTCTTT. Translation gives CASSAVYRNTEAFF.